The 19 T cell receptor beta chains given below trace back to one sample, sequenced in a study of CD8 T cells in Susac syndrome. The RNA input was roughly 0.45 to 1 ug, and it was reverse transcribed with random hexamers. MiXCR was run by TCRdb on the immunoSEQ multiplex PCR reads, yielding one entry per CDR3 protein. The sample yields 70,000 or so distinct CDR3 sequences, approximately 96% seen once. The material sequenced was CD8+ T cells from PBMCs. Every receptor here comes from a human donor with multiple sclerosis.

CDR3 in DNA: TGCAGCGTTCTTCCCTATGACTCGAGCACCGGGGAGCTGTTTTTT. Translation gives CSVLPYDSSTGELFF. This sequence joins TRBV29-1 and TRBJ2-2; no firm D call. This CDR3 comprises 15 residues. V lost 5 bases and J 4 bases, leaving 17 bases between the germline ends. Germline assignment: CDR1 SQVTM and CDR2 ANQGSEA.

This clonotype was counted a single time. V and J are TRBV7-9 and TRBJ2-3; D perhaps matches TRBD2 (6 bases). The CDR3 spans 15 residues. The V gene lost 5 bases and the J gene lost 2 bases, with 14 bases spanning the gap. Germline V gene sequence: CDR1 SEHNR, CDR2 FQNEAQ (reference sequence). In nucleotides, the CDR3 is TGTGCCAGCAGCCCTAACGCGGGATCCACAGATACGCAGTATTTT. Encoded protein: CASSPNAGSTDTQYF. The full variable domain, its missing parts supplied by reference TRBV7-9 and TRBJ2-3, is DTGVSQNPRHKITKRGQNVTFRCDPISEHNRLYWYRQTLGQGPEFLTYFQNEAQLEKSRLLSDRFSAERPKGSFSTLEIQRTEQGDSAMYLCASSPNAGSTDTQYFGPGTRLTVL.

The genes are TRBV20-1 and TRBJ1-4; 7 nucleotides line up with TRBD1. The germline gives CDR1 DFQATT, CDR2 SNEGSKA (reference sequence). V shed 6 bases, J shed 0 bases, and the junction held 13 bases outside the gene matches. This CDR3 comprises 17 residues. The CDR3 nucleotides are TGCAGTGCCTCCCTCAGGGGGGACCTTGCAACTAATGAAAAACTGTTTTTT. Amino acid sequence: CSASLRGDLATNEKLFF.

The V gene is TRBV28, the J gene TRBJ2-5; no clear D. The germline V and J ends were trimmed by 6 bases and 3 bases, with 11 bases remaining between them. CDR1 MDHEN and CDR2 SYDVKM come from the germline V gene. This CDR3 comprises 13 residues. This CDR3 is CASSHAAEETQYF. CDR3 sequence (DNA): TGTGCCAGCAGCCACGCCGCCGAAGAGACCCAGTACTTC.

V and J are TRBV7-9 and TRBJ2-3, with D tentatively TRBD2 (5 bases). This CDR3 has 14 residues. Between the trimmed V and J ends, which lost 7 bases and 2 bases, there was a span of 13 bases. Germline V gene sequence: CDR1 SEHNR, CDR2 FQNEAQ (reference sequence). The CDR3 nucleotides read TGTGCCAGCACCTCGGGATCGCACACAGATACGCAGTATTTT. It codes for CASTSGSHTDTQYF.

The chain is built from TRBV3-1 and TRBJ1-2, with TRBD1 as a possible D gene (5 bases). V was trimmed by 8 bases and J by 8 bases, leaving 15 bases between them. Germline CDR1 and CDR2: LGHDT and YNNKEL (reference sequence). The CDR3 runs to 12 residues. CDR3 sequence reads: CASQQRGWGYTF. The CDR3 DNA reads as TGTGCCAGCCAACAGAGGGGTTGGGGCTACACCTTC.

J is TRBJ1-5 and V is TRBV7-8, with 9 bases that match TRBD1. V lost 5 bases and J lost 4; bases outside the gene matches: 6. Per germline, CDR1 SGHVS and CDR2 FQNEAQ. The CDR3 is 15 residues long. The CDR3 is CASSPRTGANQPQHF. CDR3 in DNA: TGTGCCAGCAGCCCCAGGACAGGGGCTAATCAGCCCCAGCATTTT.

The chain is built from TRBV30 and TRBJ1-1; D is ambiguous. The germline V gene has CDR1 GTSNPN and CDR2 SVGIG (reference sequence). Trimming removed 5 bases at V and 5 bases at J, with 3 bases between. This CDR3 comprises 9 residues. For the CDR3, the DNA is TGTGCCTGGGGAACTGAAGCTTTCTTT. Amino acids: CAWGTEAFF.

The rearrangement joins TRBV14 to TRBJ2-5; the match to TRBD1 covers 7 bases. The CDR3 spans 18 residues. The V segment lost 0 bases and the J segment 5 bases; nucleotides outside the gene matches: 15. Germline V gives CDR1 SGHDN, CDR2 FVKESK. The CDR3 DNA is TGTGCCAGCAGCCAAGATTCTATGATCCCAGGGGGTCGGGAGACCCAGTACTTC. Protein product: CASSQDSMIPGGRETQYF.

The count of this clonotype is one. The CDR3 reads CASLLTAEFQETQYF. DNA for the CDR3: TGCGCCAGTCTATTGACAGCCGAATTCCAAGAGACCCAGTACTTC. The V gene is TRBV5-1, the J gene TRBJ2-5; TRBD1 is a possible D gene (5 bases). This CDR3 spans 15 amino acids. The ends were cut back, 8 bases at V and 1 base at J, with 18 bases in the middle. Germline CDR1 reads SGHRS; CDR2 reads YFSETQ. The complete variable domain, with remaining parts taken from reference TRBV5-1 and TRBJ2-5, reads KAGVTQTPRYLIKTRGQQVTLSCSPISGHRSVSWYQQTPGQGLQFLFEYFSETQRNKGNFPGRFSGRQFSNSRSEMNVSTLELGDSALYLCASLLTAEFQETQYFGPGTRLLVL.

This chain connects TRBV10-3 to TRBJ2-7; the D gene could be TRBD1 or TRBD2 (5 bases each). Germline assignment: CDR1 ENHRY and CDR2 SYGVKD. V was cut by 2 bases and J by 3 bases, with 11 bases left in between. The CDR3 covers 14 residues. CDR3 loop: CAISERGVNYEQYF. As DNA, the CDR3 is TGTGCCATCAGTGAGCGAGGGGTAAACTACGAGCAGTACTTC.

The count of this clonotype is one. The V and J genes are TRBV5-1 and TRBJ1-2; D is undetermined. CDR1 SGHRS and CDR2 YFSETQ come from the germline V gene. V was pared by 1 base and J by 13 bases, with 26 bases between. The CDR3 has 16 residues. Written as DNA, the CDR3 is TGCGCCAGCAGCTTGTACTTGACTCCCCAACTAGAGATGACCACCTTC. This translates into CASSLYLTPQLEMTTF.

The V call is TRBV7-2, the J call TRBJ1-1; no firm D call. In germline, CDR1 is SGHTA, CDR2 FQGNSA. V was shortened by 5 bases and J by 5 bases, with 15 bases between the two germline ends. The CDR3 is 14 residues long. The CDR3 reads CASSPGPSGTEAFF. CDR3 nucleotide sequence: TGTGCCAGCAGCCCAGGTCCCTCTGGTACTGAAGCTTTCTTT.

CDR3 nucleotides: TGCAGTGCTACGTTTCGACAGGGAATGAGGGAGCAGTACTTC. It is translated as CSATFRQGMREQYF. The gene calls are TRBV20-1 and TRBJ2-7, with 7 positions matching TRBD1. The CDR3 extends over 14 amino acids. Germline V lookup: CDR1 DFQATT, CDR2 SNEGSKA (reference sequence). With 4 bases clipped from V and 7 bases from J, the junction kept 13 bases outside the gene matches.

The chain couples TRBV12-5 to TRBJ2-1; TRBD2 matches 13 bases. CDR1 is LGHNT, CDR2 FRNRAP, per germline. The CDR3 loop spans 14 amino acids. V was pared by 6 bases and J by 9 bases, with 5 bases of the junction left unmatched. In DNA form, the CDR3 reads TGTGCTAGTGGGGGGGGACTAGCGGGACCTGAGCAGTTCTTC. It codes for CASGGGLAGPEQFF.

A few counts support this clonotype. J is TRBJ2-7 and V is TRBV7-2, with D unclear. This CDR3 has 13 residues. Per the germline V gene, CDR1 is SGHTA and CDR2 is FQGNSA. V was pared by 3 bases and J by 2 bases, with 8 bases between. The CDR3 loop reads CASSLVVPYEQYF. The CDR3 nucleotides read TGTGCCAGCAGCTTGGTTGTTCCCTACGAGCAGTACTTC.

This clonotype was observed a single time. V is TRBV29-1 and J is TRBJ2-7; 8 bases fit TRBD1. The V gene end was trimmed by 2 bases and the J gene end by 3 bases; junction bases not matched to a gene: 6. Per the germline V gene, CDR1 is SQVTM and CDR2 is ANQGSEA. This CDR3 region has 14 residues. CDR3 sequence (DNA): TGCAGCGTTGAATCGCCAGGGGGCAGCTACGAGCAGTACTTC. Amino acid sequence: CSVESPGGSYEQYF.

The V gene is TRBV6-5, the J gene TRBJ2-7, with unresolved D. The CDR3 has 15 residues. Germline loops: CDR1 MNHEY, CDR2 SVGAGI. V was shortened by 0 bases and J by 6 bases, with 15 bases between the two germline ends. The CDR3 loop is CASSYSVDTAREQYF. In DNA form, the CDR3 reads TGTGCCAGCAGTTACTCCGTGGATACAGCTCGCGAGCAGTACTTC.

J is TRBJ1-1 and V is TRBV11-2; D remains unclear. Trimming took off 6 bases at V and 3 bases at J, with 11 bases between the two ends. The length of the CDR3 is 13 residues. Germline lookup yields CDR1 SGHAT and CDR2 FQNNGV. CDR3 amino acids: CASSRPRDTEAFF. The CDR3 bases are TGTGCCAGCAGTCGCCCAAGGGACACTGAAGCTTTCTTT.